The 23 T cell receptor beta chains presented below share a single source sample, sequenced in a study of early T cells in non-severe SARS-CoV-2 infection. Via MiXCR, TCRdb re-called the 5' RACE reads, giving one row per CDR3 protein. The sample contains tens of thousands of distinct CDR3 sequences, 12% to 15% of which appear only once. Source material: whole blood. These receptors were obtained from an adult who was a healthcare worker with PCR-confirmed SARS-CoV-2 infection or an uninfected control (not recorded which).

The chain uses TRBV29-1 and TRBJ2-7; D may be TRBD1 (6 bases). Looked up from germline, CDR1 is SQVTM and CDR2 is ANQGSEA. The CDR3 extends over 14 amino acids. Trimming took 0 bases from V and 5 from J, leaving 14 bases between them. The CDR3 spells CSVEDRADRDEQYF. Here the CDR3 DNA reads TGCAGCGTTGAAGATAGGGCGGACAGAGACGAGCAGTACTTC.

This clonotype was detected only a few times. The chain recombines TRBV6-6 with TRBJ1-2; D not resolved. Germline V CDR1 and CDR2: MNHNY, SVGAGI (reference sequence). The length of the CDR3 is 16 residues. V was cut by 7 bases and J by 4 bases, with 22 bases left in between. The CDR3 nucleotides read TGTGCCAGCACCAACCCGGGTCCGACCGTTCTCTATGGCTACACCTTC. Its protein product is CASTNPGPTVLYGYTF.

This chain joins TRBV10-3 and TRBJ2-1, with TRBD1 identical over 8 bases. This CDR3 is 15 amino acids long. With 0 bases clipped from V and 7 bases from J, the junction kept 5 bases outside the gene matches. CDR1 ENHRY and CDR2 SYGVKD come from the germline V gene. For the CDR3, the DNA is TGTGCCATCAGTGAGTCTGAGGACAGGGCGAATGAGCAGTTCTTC. Its translation: CAISESEDRANEQFF.

This clonotype was counted between two and nine times. The gene calls are TRBV6-5 and TRBJ2-3; 12 nucleotides line up with TRBD2. Germline V gives CDR1 MNHEY, CDR2 SVGAGI. This CDR3 spans 16 amino acids. With 6 bases clipped from V and 0 bases from J, the junction kept 4 bases outside the gene matches. CDR3 nucleotides: TGTGCCAGCAGCAGAGGGACTAGCGGGAGCACAGATACGCAGTATTTT. As protein: CASSRGTSGSTDTQYF.

This clonotype has at least ten counts. The chain joins TRBV7-3 to TRBJ2-5; perhaps TRBD1 as D (6 bases). Trimming left V 2 bases short and J 4 bases short, with 8 bases between. This CDR3 spans 13 amino acids. Germline CDR1 reads SGHTA; CDR2 reads FQGTGA. CDR3 residues: CASSLARGETQYF. DNA of the CDR3: TGTGCCAGCAGCTTAGCCAGGGGAGAGACCCAGTACTTC.

V and J are TRBV30 and TRBJ2-1; 10 bases fit TRBD1. V was clipped by 4 bases and J by 6 bases; unmatched bases: 6. The CDR3 runs 14 residues. The V gene's germline CDR1 is GTSNPN and CDR2 SVGIG (reference sequence). The CDR3 loop is CAWNTGTGVNEQFF. In nucleotides, the CDR3 is TGTGCCTGGAACACCGGGACAGGGGTCAATGAGCAGTTCTTC.

This clonotype was recorded a few times. This chain joins TRBV6-2 or TRBV6-3 and TRBJ2-5; 7 bases are shared with TRBD2. This CDR3 has 17 amino acids. The V gene's germline CDR1 is MNHEY and CDR2 SVGEGT. The ends lost 2 bases at V and 1 base at J; junction bases unmatched: 10. CDR3 nucleotide sequence: TGTGCCAGCAGTTACACCGAGGGAAGCGGGGCCCAAGAGACCCAGTACTTC. Translation: CASSYTEGSGAQETQYF.

This clonotype was picked up many times. This chain joins TRBV19 and TRBJ1-6; no reliable D call. The V gene's germline CDR1 is LNHDA and CDR2 SQIVND (reference sequence). This CDR3 contains 13 residues. Trimming took off 3 bases at V and 3 bases at J, with 3 bases between the two ends. This CDR3 is CASSIGYNSPLHF. The DNA for the CDR3 is TGTGCCAGTAGTATTGGCTATAATTCACCCCTCCACTTT.

The chain links TRBV6-5 to TRBJ1-2, with TRBD1 matching 7 bases. Germline values: CDR1 MNHEY, CDR2 SVGAGI. The CDR3 loop spans 14 amino acids. Losses at the gene ends were 5 bases for V and 0 bases for J; bases not matched to a gene: 3. This CDR3 is CASSRDRANYGYTF. CDR3 nucleotide sequence: TGTGCCAGCAGTAGGGACAGAGCTAACTATGGCTACACCTTC.

This clonotype was detected ten times or more. This sequence joins TRBV7-6 and TRBJ2-1; 10 bases are shared with TRBD2. The CDR3 covers 15 residues. CDR1 is SGHVS, CDR2 FNYEAQ, per germline. J lost 9 bases, V lost 0 bases, and 5 bases had no gene match. The CDR3 reads CASSLALAGGSEQFF. The CDR3 DNA follows: TGTGCCAGCAGCTTAGCATTAGCGGGGGGTAGTGAGCAGTTCTTC.

The J gene is TRBJ2-2, the V gene TRBV6-6; D uncertain. Trimming took 11 bases from V and 0 from J, leaving 13 bases between them. CDR3 size: 14 residues. Germline V lookup: CDR1 MNHNY, CDR2 SVGAGI (reference sequence). The CDR3 nucleotides are TGTGCCCACCCGGCCGGGCCGAACACCGGGGAGCTGTTTTTT. Protein: CAHPAGPNTGELFF.

Concerning this clonotype: One end of the junction does not line up with germline, which may come from a read error. V gene TRBV10-3 combines with J gene TRBJ1-2; TRBD1 is a possible D gene (5 bases). The CDR3 contains 14 residues. CDR1 and CDR2 (germline): ENHRY, SYGVKD. CDR3 DNA sequence: TGTGTCATCAGTGATTATCGAGGGGACGATGGCTACACCTTC. As protein: CVISDYRGDDGYTF.

This clonotype was recorded a few times. The genes are TRBV9 and TRBJ2-3, with 7 bases that match TRBD2. Germline assignment: CDR1 SGDLS and CDR2 YYNGEE. The junction had 11 bases not matched to a gene; V was cut back by 7 bases and J by 0 bases. CDR3 length: 16 amino acids. Here the CDR3 DNA reads TGTGCCAGCGGCCACAAGCGGGATACAAGCACAGATACGCAGTATTTT. Translating it yields CASGHKRDTSTDTQYF.

This clonotype was recorded at least ten times. The chain employs TRBV6-6 and TRBJ1-2; D is undetermined. V was pared by 2 bases and J by 0 bases, with 7 bases between. CDR1 MNHNY and CDR2 SVGAGI come from the germline V gene (reference sequence). The length of the CDR3 is 14 residues. The CDR3 sequence is CASSYVGSNYGYTF. DNA for the CDR3: TGTGCCAGCAGTTACGTCGGATCTAACTATGGCTACACCTTC.

The V and J genes are TRBV11-2 and TRBJ2-7, with 8 bases that match TRBD1. This CDR3 has 14 residues. Germline values: CDR1 SGHAT, CDR2 FQNNGV. V was pared by 4 bases and J by 2 bases, with 4 bases of the junction left unmatched. The CDR3 DNA reads TGTGCCAGCAGCTGGGGGACAGGCACCTACGAGCAGTACTTC. Translating it yields CASSWGTGTYEQYF.

This clonotype was found a few times. The gene calls are TRBV18 and TRBJ2-7; D call uncertain. Trimming cost V 3 bases and J 5 bases, with 11 bases left between them. The CDR3 has 13 residues. Germline-derived CDR1 and CDR2 are KGHSH and LQKENI. The CDR3 spells CASSPPGSDEQYF. The CDR3 DNA follows: TGTGCCAGCTCACCTCCCGGGTCCGACGAGCAGTACTTC.

V and J are TRBV7-8 and TRBJ1-3, with a weak D call TRBD1 (6 bases). This CDR3 contains 17 residues. Trimming removed 2 bases from V and 0 bases from J, with 14 bases in between. Per germline, CDR1 SGHVS and CDR2 FQNEAQ. This CDR3 is CASSLNPYRDSGNTIYF. CDR3 nucleotides: TGTGCCAGCAGCTTAAATCCCTACAGGGACTCTGGAAACACCATATATTTT. The full variable domain, completed using reference TRBV7-8 and TRBJ1-3, is GAGVSQSPRYKVAKRGQDVALRCDPISGHVSLFWYQQALGQGPEFLTYFQNEAQLDKSGLPSDRFFAERPEGSVSTLKIQRTQQEDSAVYLCASSLNPYRDSGNTIYFGEGSWLTVV.

The chain carries TRBV29-1 and TRBJ2-5; D remains ambiguous. CDR1 is SQVTM, CDR2 ANQGSEA, per germline. V was shortened by 3 bases and J by 0 bases, with 11 bases between the two germline ends. This CDR3 spans 14 amino acids. CDR3 sequence: CSVEGTMYQETQYF. The CDR3, as DNA: TGCAGCGTTGAGGGAACGATGTACCAAGAGACCCAGTACTTC.

This clonotype is a singleton in its sample. The chain employs TRBV2 and TRBJ1-1; 7 bases map to TRBD1. Trimming at V came to 11 bases and at J to 1 base, leaving 7 bases not matched to a gene. The germline V gene has CDR1 SNHLY and CDR2 FYNNEI. This CDR3 has 13 residues. The CDR3 DNA is TGTGCCTCGCAGGGGGGTCGGAACACTGAAGCTTTCTTT. Translation gives CASQGGRNTEAFF.

Only a few counts were recorded for this clonotype. The chain couples TRBV3-2 to TRBJ2-7; the table gives TRBD1 as D, unverified against the DNA. TRBV3-2 is given as a pseudogene. The CDR3 sequence is 16 residues long. The CDR3 nucleotides are TGTGCCAGCAGCCAAGGAAGGGGCAGGGGGAGGTACGAGCAGTACTTC. The encoded protein is CASSQGRGRGRYEQYF.

This chain connects TRBV7-9 to TRBJ2-3; D remains unclear. CDR3 length equals 15 residues. Trimming left V 5 bases short and J 4 bases short, with 16 bases between. Germline V gives CDR1 SEHNR, CDR2 FQNEAQ (reference sequence). The CDR3: CASSPVLADADTQYF. The DNA of the CDR3 is TGTGCCAGCAGCCCAGTGCTCGCTGATGCAGATACGCAGTATTTT.

This clonotype was recorded a few times. The chain couples TRBV10-3 to TRBJ1-4; no clear D. This CDR3 is built from 12 residues. The germline gives CDR1 ENHRY, CDR2 SYGVKD. Trimming removed 0 bases at V and 8 bases at J, with 4 bases between. CDR3 bases: TGTGCCATCAGTGAGTCGAGGGAAAAACTGTTTTTT. This translates into CAISESREKLFF.

The chain carries TRBV5-1 and TRBJ2-7, with unresolved D. Germline loops: CDR1 SGHRS, CDR2 YFSETQ. V shed 2 bases and J shed 7 bases, with 10 bases lying between them. This CDR3 contains 12 residues. This CDR3 is CASSLAPQEQYF. The CDR3 region has the DNA TGCGCCAGCAGCTTAGCCCCACAGGAGCAGTACTTC.